This TCR beta chain was obtained from a study of T cell changes during pregnancy in multiple sclerosis. Sequenced by immunoSEQ multiplex PCR; TCRdb stores in-frame clones only, minus some. The data hold roughly 69,000 clones, with roughly 90% observed a single time. CDR1 is SGHTA, CDR2 FQGNSA, per germline. The CDR3 contains 16 residues. With 4 bases clipped from V and 4 bases from J, the junction kept 5 bases outside the gene matches. The receptor comes from a female donor with multiple sclerosis, enrolled in a pregnancy study. This rearrangement joins TRBV7-2 to TRBJ2-2; TRBD2 agrees at 11 bases. The sequenced sample was peripheral blood, obtained in the second trimester of pregnancy. The CDR3 DNA is TGTGCCAGCAGCTATAGCGGGGGGGCTGGCACCGGGGAGCTGTTTTTT. This gives the protein CASSYSGGAGTGELFF.